This T cell receptor beta chain derives from a study of neoadjuvant nivolumab and ipilimumab in lung cancer. Study background: The combination arm added day-1 ipilimumab 1 mg/kg to nivolumab 3 mg/kg on days 1, 15, 29.

There are 15 residues in the CDR3. Germline trimming cut 0 bases from V and 10 bases from J; bases unmatched to any gene: 7. Germline lookup yields CDR1 SGHDT and CDR2 YYEEEE. This clone was observed a single time. Its specificity is not known. TCRdb's copy holds only in-frame clones and misses some; the assay was immunoSEQ multiplex PCR. The table records about 38,000 clones, 89% of them present only once. Study-level points and caveats: Blood richness before therapy tracked richness in tumors resected after neoadjuvant therapy.

V and J are TRBV5-6 and TRBJ1-1, with TRBD1 matching 12 bases. The input for sequencing was peripheral blood, taken before neoadjuvant nivolumab, alone or with ipilimumab. The source of this sequence is an adult with non-small cell lung cancer. The CDR3, as DNA: TGTGCCAGCAGCTTGGAAGGGACAGGGGGCGCCCCAGCTTTCTTT. Translation: CASSLEGTGGAPAFF.